The next 5 T cell receptor beta chains were all read from a single sample in a study of shared clonotypes between healthy human individuals. This table comes from immunoSEQ multiplex PCR, and its TCRdb copy is limited to in-frame clones, with some not included. The repertoire has hundreds of thousands of clones, more than 75% of them found once; the top ten carry under 15%. Sequenced: PBMCs. These receptors were taken from a woman between 40 and 55 years old in good health. Some clones in this sample may be carry-over from other donors' samples.

V and J are TRBV5-8 and TRBJ2-7, with D unclear. Germline V lookup: CDR1 SGHTS, CDR2 YDEGEE. This CDR3 region has 14 residues. Trimming pared 4 bases from V and 2 bases from J, leaving 13 bases between. The CDR3 sequence: CASSHGYSPYEQYF. CDR3 coding DNA: TGTGCCAGCAGCCATGGCTACAGCCCCTACGAGCAGTACTTC. Full variable domain (rest looked up from reference TRBV5-8 and TRBJ2-7): EAGVTQSPTHLIKTRGQQATLRCSPISGHTSVYWYQQALGLGLQFLLWYDEGEERNRGNFPPRFSGRQFPNYSSELNVNALELEDSALYLCASSHGYSPYEQYFGPGTRLTVT.

This clone showed up many times. Other DNA sequences in this sample translate to the same CDR3. The chain is built from TRBV11-1 and TRBJ2-3; 7 bases are a match to TRBD1. Germline lookup yields CDR1 SGHAT and CDR2 FQDESV (reference sequence). V shed 2 bases, J shed 3 bases, and the junction held 5 bases outside the gene matches. The CDR3 contains 15 residues. CDR3 in DNA: TGTGCCAGCAGCTTAACTGGACAGGAGACAGATACGCAGTATTTT. Its protein product is CASSLTGQETDTQYF.

Comment on this clone: A read error may explain this, as a much larger clone is one base away. This chain connects TRBV7-2 to TRBJ1-1, with 7 bases lining up with TRBD1. This CDR3 has 14 residues. CDR1 is SGHTA and CDR2 is FQGNSA in the germline V gene. The V gene end was trimmed by 3 bases and the J gene end by 1 base; junction bases not matched to a gene: 2. DNA of the CDR3: TGTGCCAGCAGCTTCGGGACAGCGAACACTGAAGCTTTCTTT. Translation: CASSFGTANTEAFF.

On this clone itself: The same CDR3 is also encoded by other DNA sequences in this sample. This chain connects TRBV30 to TRBJ1-5; D not resolved. Germline V gene data show CDR1 as GTSNPN and CDR2 as SVGIG (reference sequence). Trimming removed 3 bases at V and 4 bases at J, with 10 bases between. The CDR3 has 13 amino acids. CDR3 protein: CAWRGGVNQPQHF. In DNA form, the CDR3 reads TGTGCCTGGAGGGGTGGGGTTAATCAGCCCCAGCATTTT.

In regard to this clone: The sample carries other DNA sequences with the same CDR3. The V call is TRBV19, the J call TRBJ2-1; no reliable D call. The germline V gene has CDR1 LNHDA and CDR2 SQIVND (reference sequence). The V gene lost 8 bases and the J gene lost 8 bases, with 10 bases spanning the gap. The CDR3 loop spans 11 amino acids. The DNA of the CDR3 is TGTGCCAGTGACAAAGGTTATGAGCAGTTCTTC. Encoded protein: CASDKGYEQFF.